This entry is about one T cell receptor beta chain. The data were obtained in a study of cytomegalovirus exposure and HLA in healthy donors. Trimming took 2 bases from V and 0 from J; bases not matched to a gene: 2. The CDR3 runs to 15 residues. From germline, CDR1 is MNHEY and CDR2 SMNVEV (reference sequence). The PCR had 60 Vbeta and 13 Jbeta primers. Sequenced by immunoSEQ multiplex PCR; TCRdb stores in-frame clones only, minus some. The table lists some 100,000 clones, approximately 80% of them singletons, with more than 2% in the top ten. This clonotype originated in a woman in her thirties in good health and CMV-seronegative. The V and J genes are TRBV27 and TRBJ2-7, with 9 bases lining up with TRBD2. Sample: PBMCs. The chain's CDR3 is CASSLAGGPSYEQYF. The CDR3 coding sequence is TGTGCCAGCAGTTTAGCGGGAGGGCCCTCCTACGAGCAGTACTTC.